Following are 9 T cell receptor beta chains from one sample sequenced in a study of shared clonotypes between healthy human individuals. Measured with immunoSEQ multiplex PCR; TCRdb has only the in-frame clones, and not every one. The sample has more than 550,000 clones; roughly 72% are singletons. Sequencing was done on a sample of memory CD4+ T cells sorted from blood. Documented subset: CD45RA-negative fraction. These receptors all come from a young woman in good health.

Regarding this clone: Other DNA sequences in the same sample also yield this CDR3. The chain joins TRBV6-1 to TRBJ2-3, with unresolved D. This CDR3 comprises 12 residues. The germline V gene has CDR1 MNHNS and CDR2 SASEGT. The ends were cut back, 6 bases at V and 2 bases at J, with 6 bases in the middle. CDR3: CASSGSTDTQYF. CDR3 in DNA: TGTGCCAGCAGCGGCTCCACAGATACGCAGTATTTT.

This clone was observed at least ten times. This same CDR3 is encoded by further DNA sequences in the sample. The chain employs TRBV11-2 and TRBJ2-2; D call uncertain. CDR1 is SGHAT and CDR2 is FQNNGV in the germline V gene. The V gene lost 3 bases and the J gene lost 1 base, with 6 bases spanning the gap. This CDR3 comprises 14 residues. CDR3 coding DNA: TGTGCCAGCAGCTTTGGTCGGAACACCGGGGAGCTGTTTTTT. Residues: CASSFGRNTGELFF. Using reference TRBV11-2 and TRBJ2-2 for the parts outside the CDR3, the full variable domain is EAGVAQSPRYKIIEKRQSVAFWCNPISGHATLYWYQQILGQGPKLLIQFQNNGVVDDSQLPKDRFSAERLKGVDSTLKIQPAKLEDSAVYLCASSFGRNTGELFFGEGSRLTVL.

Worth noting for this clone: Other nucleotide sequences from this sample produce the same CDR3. This CDR3 is CASSDRGNQPQHF. Written as DNA, the CDR3 is TGTGCCAGCAGTGACAGGGGCAATCAGCCCCAGCATTTT. The rearrangement uses TRBV6-1 and TRBJ1-5, with a weak D call TRBD1 (5 bases). Germline V gene data show CDR1 as MNHNS and CDR2 as SASEGT. Trimming left V 3 bases short and J 2 bases short, with 5 bases between. The CDR3 covers 13 residues.

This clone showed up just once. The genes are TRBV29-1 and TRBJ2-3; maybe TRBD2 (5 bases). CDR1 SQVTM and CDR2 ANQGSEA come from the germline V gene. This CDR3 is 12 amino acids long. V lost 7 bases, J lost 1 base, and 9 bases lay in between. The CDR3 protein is CSGLSGTDTQYF. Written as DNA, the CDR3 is TGCAGCGGCCTTAGCGGCACAGATACGCAGTATTTT.

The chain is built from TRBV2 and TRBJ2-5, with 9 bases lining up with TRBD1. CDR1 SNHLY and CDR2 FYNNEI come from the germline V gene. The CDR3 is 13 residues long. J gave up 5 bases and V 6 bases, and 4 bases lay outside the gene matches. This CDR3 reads CASRGTGSETQYF. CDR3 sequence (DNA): TGTGCCAGCAGAGGGACAGGGTCCGAGACCCAGTACTTC.

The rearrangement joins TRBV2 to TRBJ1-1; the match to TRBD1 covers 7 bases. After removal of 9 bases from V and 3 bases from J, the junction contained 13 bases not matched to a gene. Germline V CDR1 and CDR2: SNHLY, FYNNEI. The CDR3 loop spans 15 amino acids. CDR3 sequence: CASYRGVVTYTEAFF. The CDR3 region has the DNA TGTGCCAGTTACAGGGGAGTTGTAACGTACACTGAAGCTTTCTTT.

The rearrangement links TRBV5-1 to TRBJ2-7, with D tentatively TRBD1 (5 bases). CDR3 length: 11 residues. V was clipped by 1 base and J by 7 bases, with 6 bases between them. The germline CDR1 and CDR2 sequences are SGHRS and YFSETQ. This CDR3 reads CASSLKGEQYF. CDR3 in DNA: TGCGCCAGCAGCTTGAAGGGGGAGCAGTACTTC.

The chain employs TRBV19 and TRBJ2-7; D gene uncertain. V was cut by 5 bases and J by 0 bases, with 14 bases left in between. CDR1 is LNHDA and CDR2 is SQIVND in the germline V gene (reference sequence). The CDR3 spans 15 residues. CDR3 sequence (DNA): TGTGCCAGTAGTTTATCTATCGGCAGCTCCTACGAGCAGTACTTC. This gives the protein CASSLSIGSSYEQYF. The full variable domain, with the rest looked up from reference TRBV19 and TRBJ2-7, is DGGITQSPKYLFRKEGQNVTLSCEQNLNHDAMYWYRQDPGQGLRLIYYSQIVNDFQKGDIAEGYSVSREKKESFPLTVTSAQKNPTAFYLCASSLSIGSSYEQYFGPGTRLTVT.

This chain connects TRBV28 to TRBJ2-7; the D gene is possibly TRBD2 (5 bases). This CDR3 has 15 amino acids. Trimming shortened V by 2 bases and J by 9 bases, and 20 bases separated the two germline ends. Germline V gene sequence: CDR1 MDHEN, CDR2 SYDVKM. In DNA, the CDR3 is TGTGCCAGCAGTTTAGGTCTAGCCCGGATCCGTGGGCAGTACTTC. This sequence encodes CASSLGLARIRGQYF.